This T cell receptor beta chain was recovered during a study of T cells in localized non-small cell lung cancer. Notes on the study in general: A denser population of T cells in blood accompanied longer overall survival. Within adjacent lung there appeared a median approximately 60 of the top 100 tumor clones.

Sequenced by immunoSEQ multiplex PCR; TCRdb stores in-frame clones only, minus some. This sample yields 7,500 to 8,500 clones, of which around 87% are seen a single time; approximately 30% belongs to the top ten. Turning to this clone: What it recognizes is unknown.

This CDR3 comprises 14 residues. V dropped 2 bases and J dropped 6 bases, with 13 bases sitting between them. Germline CDR1 PRHDT, CDR2 FYEKMQ (reference sequence). The sequence was collected from a male donor at least 60 years old with stage III lung adenocarcinoma. This specimen consisted of peripheral blood, obtained before any cancer treatment. This chain links TRBV13 with TRBJ1-1; D is ambiguous. CDR3 DNA: TGTGCCAGCAGCTTAAGGTCTACGGTGCCTGAAGCTTTCTTT. This translates into CASSLRSTVPEAFF.